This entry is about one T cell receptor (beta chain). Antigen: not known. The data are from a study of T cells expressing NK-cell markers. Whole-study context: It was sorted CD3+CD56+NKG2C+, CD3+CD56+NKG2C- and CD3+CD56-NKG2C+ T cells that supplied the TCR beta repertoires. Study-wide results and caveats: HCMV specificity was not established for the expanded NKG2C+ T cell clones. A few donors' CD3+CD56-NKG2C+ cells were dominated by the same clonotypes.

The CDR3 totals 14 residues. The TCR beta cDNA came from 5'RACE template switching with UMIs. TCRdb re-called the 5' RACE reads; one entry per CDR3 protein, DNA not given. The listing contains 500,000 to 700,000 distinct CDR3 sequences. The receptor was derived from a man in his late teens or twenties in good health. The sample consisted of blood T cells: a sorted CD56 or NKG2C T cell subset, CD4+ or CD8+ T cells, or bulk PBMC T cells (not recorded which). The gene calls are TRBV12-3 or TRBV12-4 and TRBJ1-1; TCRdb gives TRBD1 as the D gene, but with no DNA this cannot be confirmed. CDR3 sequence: CASRPTAGNTEAFF.